Shown below are 13 T cell receptor beta chains from a single sample sequenced in a study of low-dose radiotherapy and immunotherapy resistance in tumors. The time point is: before trial treatment. TRAV- and TRBV-specific primers were used for first-strand cDNA, which covered alpha and beta chains. TCRs were amplified for around 20 PCR cycles with a constant-region primer and V-primer adapter. One entry per CDR3 protein, called by TCRdb with MiXCR from the reads. Seen here are about 64,000 distinct CDR3 sequences, about 30% observed once, and the top ten hold 6.5% to 8%. Sequencing was performed on PBMCs, taken before treatment. These receptors were collected from a male donor with rectosigmoid adenocarcinoma.

There are many counts of this clonotype. In DNA form, the CDR3 reads TGCGCCAGCAGCTCACACGGGGGATCGGCTTTCTTT. Encoded protein: CASSSHGGSAFF. The rearrangement links TRBV4-3 to TRBJ1-1; TRBD1 is a possible D gene (5 bases). CDR1 LGHNA and CDR2 YSLEER come from the germline V gene. Between the trimmed V and J ends, which lost 5 bases and 11 bases, there was a span of 15 bases. The CDR3 totals 12 residues.

A few counts support this clonotype. This chain links TRBV5-1 with TRBJ2-5, with TRBD1 identical over 7 bases. This CDR3 comprises 13 residues. Trimming removed 7 bases from V and 5 bases from J; junction bases left unmatched: 8. Germline assignment: CDR1 SGHRS and CDR2 YFSETQ. As DNA, the CDR3 is TGCGCCAGCGGTCGTACAGGGGAGGAGACCCAGTACTTC. It yields the protein CASGRTGEETQYF.

This clonotype came up many times. The genes are TRBV7-2 and TRBJ2-5; D perhaps matches TRBD1 (6 bases). Germline-derived CDR1 and CDR2 are SGHTA and FQGNSA. V lost 1 base, J lost 2 bases, and 17 bases lay in between. This CDR3 contains 17 residues. CDR3 sequence reads: CASSLVVQGRGQETQYF. CDR3 DNA: TGTGCCAGCAGCTTAGTAGTCCAGGGGCGAGGTCAAGAGACCCAGTACTTC.

A word on this clonotype: With only one base between it and a far larger clone, this is likely a read error. The J gene is TRBJ2-4, the V gene TRBV12-3 or TRBV12-4; TRBD2 matches 8 bases. V shed 6 bases, J shed 13 bases, and the junction held 23 bases outside the gene matches. This CDR3 spans 17 amino acids. The CDR3 region is CASSLGLRGGSYNEQYF. Written as DNA, the CDR3 is TGTGCCAGCAGCTTGGGGCTACGCGGGGGGTCTTACAATGAGCAGTACTTC.

The V and J genes are TRBV7-9 and TRBJ2-5; possibly TRBD2 for D (7 bases). Looked up from germline, CDR1 is SEHNR and CDR2 is FQNEAQ (reference sequence). Trimming left V 3 bases short and J 3 bases short, with 17 bases between. The CDR3 has 16 residues. CDR3: CASSFFGGGPKETQYF. CDR3 nucleotide sequence: TGTGCCAGCAGCTTTTTTGGCGGGGGCCCCAAAGAGACCCAGTACTTC. Using reference TRBV7-9 and TRBJ2-5 for the parts outside the CDR3, the full variable domain is DTGVSQNPRHKITKRGQNVTFRCDPISEHNRLYWYRQTLGQGPEFLTYFQNEAQLEKSRLLSDRFSAERPKGSFSTLEIQRTEQGDSAMYLCASSFFGGGPKETQYFGPGTRLLVL.

Note on this clonotype: Only one base separates this from a far larger clonotype, so it likely reflects a read error. V gene TRBV16 combines with J gene TRBJ2-3; possibly TRBD2 for D (6 bases). CDR3 length: 13 residues. Looked up from germline, CDR1 is KGHSY and CDR2 is FQNENV. CDR3 sequence (DNA): TGTACCAGCAGCCAATCCCGGGGGGATACGCAGTATTTT. Its protein is CTSSQSRGDTQYF.

This clonotype has at least ten counts. The DNA of the CDR3 is TGTGCCAGCAGTCGATCCTCCGGACTCTACGAGCAGTACTTC. It translates to CASSRSSGLYEQYF. The chain uses TRBV6-2 or TRBV6-3 and TRBJ2-7; D is possibly TRBD2 (5 bases). Germline V gene data show CDR1 as MNHEY and CDR2 as SVGEGT. The CDR3 sequence is 14 residues long. V was clipped by 5 bases and J by 3 bases, with 14 bases between them.

This clonotype was detected many times. The chain employs TRBV20-1 and TRBJ1-1; D unresolved. V was trimmed by 8 bases and J by 5 bases, leaving 18 bases between them. Germline-derived CDR1 and CDR2 are DFQATT and SNEGSKA (reference sequence). The CDR3 sequence is 13 residues long. The CDR3 DNA follows: TGCAGTCTTCTACCGGGTCGAGGGACTGAAGCTTTCTTT. Protein sequence: CSLLPGRGTEAFF.

This clonotype appeared many times. One end of the junction is discordant with germline, which a read error may explain. The chain couples TRBV7-9 to TRBJ2-6, with no clear D. The germline gives CDR1 SEHNR, CDR2 FQNEAQ (reference sequence). The CDR3 contains 16 residues. CDR3 sequence: CASSQEEFSGANVLTF. As DNA, the CDR3 is TGCGCCAGCAGCCAAGAGGAGTTCTCTGGGGCCAACGTCCTGACTTTC. Using reference TRBV7-9 and TRBJ2-6 for the parts outside the CDR3, the full variable domain is DTGVSQNPRHKITKRGQNVTFRCDPISEHNRLYWYRQTLGQGPEFLTYFQNEAQLEKSRLLSDRFSAERPKGSFSTLEIQRTEQGDSAMYLCASSQEEFSGANVLTFGAGSRLTVL.

Only one count was recorded for this clonotype. The chain combines TRBV14 with TRBJ1-1; D unresolved. CDR1 is SGHDN, CDR2 FVKESK, per germline. The CDR3 covers 15 residues. V was clipped by 4 bases and J by 6 bases, with 18 bases between them. CDR3 sequence reads: CASSLQAGMVAEAFF. For the CDR3, the DNA is TGTGCCAGCAGCCTCCAGGCCGGGATGGTCGCTGAAGCTTTCTTT.

The sample holds many counts of this clonotype. J is TRBJ1-1 and V is TRBV6-2 or TRBV6-3; no firm D call. The CDR3 is 11 amino acids. V was trimmed by 5 bases and J by 3 bases, leaving 4 bases between them. CDR1 is MNHEY, CDR2 SVGEGT, per germline. The CDR3 is CASSDYTEAFF. In DNA, the CDR3 is TGTGCCAGCAGTGACTACACTGAAGCTTTCTTT.

The chain links TRBV28 to TRBJ2-2; TRBD1 agrees at 9 bases. The germline gives CDR1 MDHEN, CDR2 SYDVKM. The trim removed 4 bases at V and 9 bases at J, leaving 9 bases unmatched. This CDR3 contains 15 residues. In DNA, the CDR3 is TGTGCCAGCAGTTCCCTAAGGACAGGGGTGAGGGAGCTGTTTTTT. Protein sequence: CASSSLRTGVRELFF.

This clonotype was detected ten times or more. This rearrangement joins TRBV7-2 to TRBJ2-7; TRBD2 matches 8 bases. J lost 0 bases, V lost 5 bases, and 6 bases had no gene match. The CDR3 is 15 residues long. Germline V gene lookup returns CDR1 SGHTA and CDR2 FQGNSA. This CDR3 is CASSPSGRLSYEQYF. The CDR3 DNA sequence: TGTGCCAGCAGCCCTAGCGGGCGCCTCTCCTACGAGCAGTACTTC.